The rows below give T cell receptor beta chains drawn from one sample of a study of T-cell memory formation after mild COVID-19. TCRdb re-called the 5' RACE reads through MiXCR, storing one row per CDR3 protein. The sample holds a few hundred thousand distinct CDR3 sequences, 16% seen once. Sequencing input: PBMCs or a T cell subset sorted from them (not recorded which). The receptors shown here come from a man aged 18 to 29 who had mild COVID-19 (a few samples of this study predate the infection). Cell type and time point are not known. Each CDR3 is given with its conserved first and last residue. The D gene is left open where the match is weak. Some rows have no size entry. The others give once, few or many, or a class for an expanded clone.

j_call,v_call,clone_size,d_call,cdr3_aa,cdr3_nt
TRBJ1-1,TRBV6-6,.,TRBD1,CASSYAQGATEAFF,TGTGCCAGCAGTTACGCGCAGGGGGCCACTGAAGCTTTCTTT
TRBJ2-7,TRBV21-1,.,.,CASSRQDSYEQYF,TGTGCCAGCAGTCGACAGGATTCCTACGAGCAGTACTTC
TRBJ1-2,TRBV7-2,.,.,CASSRSGQGLSGYTF,TGTGCCAGCAGCCGTTCTGGGCAGGGGCTCTCCGGCTACACCTTC
TRBJ2-7,TRBV6-2/TRBV6-3,.,.,CASSYFQEQYF,TGTGCCAGCAGTTACTTCCAGGAGCAGTACTTC
TRBJ1-5,TRBV30,few,.,CAYRDGRAQHF,TGTGCCTACCGGGACGGACGAGCCCAGCATTTT
TRBJ2-5,TRBV9,.,TRBD2,CASSVEVAGGPATQYF,TGTGCCAGCAGCGTAGAGGTAGCGGGGGGGCCAGCGACCCAGTACTTC
TRBJ2-3,TRBV4-3,few,TRBD2,CASGPGLLTDTQYF,TGCGCCAGCGGGCCGGGACTACTCACAGATACGCAGTATTTT
TRBJ1-1,TRBV13,few,.,CASSLDFRGAPEAFF,TGTGCCAGCAGCTTAGATTTCCGGGGAGCCCCTGAAGCTTTCTTT
TRBJ1-3,TRBV5-4,few,.,CASSLADPFSGNTIYF,TGTGCCAGCAGCTTGGCCGATCCGTTCTCTGGAAACACCATATATTTT
TRBJ1-5,TRBV9,.,TRBD1,CASSATGANQPQHF,TGTGCCAGCAGCGCGACAGGGGCCAATCAGCCCCAGCATTTT
TRBJ2-7,TRBV20-1,few,TRBD2,CSARVAGGTYEQYF,TGCAGTGCTAGGGTAGCGGGGGGTACCTACGAGCAGTACTTC
TRBJ1-1,TRBV20-1,.,.,CSASSSGTEAFF,TGCAGTGCTAGCAGTTCAGGGACTGAAGCTTTCTTT
TRBJ2-5,TRBV6-6,.,.,CASSYSLYETQYF,TGTGCCAGCAGTTACAGTCTTTACGAGACCCAGTACTTC
TRBJ2-3,TRBV4-2,.,TRBD2,CASSQELAAGQDTQYF,TGTGCCAGCAGCCAGGAACTAGCGGCGGGCCAAGATACGCAGTATTTT
TRBJ1-5,TRBV4-1,few,TRBD1,CASSLEGTAINQPQHF,TGCGCCAGCAGCCTAGAGGGGACAGCTATCAATCAGCCCCAGCATTTT
TRBJ2-7,TRBV7-9,.,.,CASSLGGAAYEQYF,TGTGCCAGCAGCTTAGGGGGGGCCGCCTACGAGCAGTACTTC
TRBJ2-5,TRBV11-2,.,TRBD2,CASSLRGSGGQETQYF,TGTGCCAGCAGCTTAAGGGGTAGCGGGGGGCAAGAGACCCAGTACTTC
TRBJ2-1,TRBV18,.,TRBD1,CASSLNQGAKYNEQFF,TGTGCCAGCTCACTTAATCAGGGGGCGAAGTACAATGAGCAGTTCTTC
TRBJ1-1,TRBV10-3,.,.,CAITGVGKNTEAFF,TGTGCCATCACGGGGGTGGGCAAGAACACTGAAGCTTTCTTT
TRBJ1-1,TRBV20-1,.,.,CSAPAGVRNTEAFF,TGCAGTGCCCCAGCGGGGGTCCGAAACACTGAAGCTTTCTTT
TRBJ2-5,TRBV7-9,many,.,CASSLTGTQETQYF,TGTGCCAGCAGCTTGACAGGTACTCAAGAGACCCAGTACTTC
TRBJ2-3,TRBV6-2/TRBV6-3,many,.,CASSYRTDTQYF,TGTGCCAGCAGTTATCGTACAGATACGCAGTATTTT
TRBJ1-6,TRBV7-9,few,.,CASSPSGPSTLHF,TGTGCCAGCAGCCCCTCCGGACCCAGCACCCTCCACTTT
TRBJ2-3,TRBV11-2,few,.,CASSLLSLATDTQYF,TGTGCCAGCAGCCTCTTATCGCTAGCGACAGATACGCAGTATTTT
TRBJ2-1,TRBV7-9,.,.,CASSLGAGDFDEQFF,TGTGCCAGCAGCTTAGGGGCAGGGGATTTCGATGAGCAGTTCTTC
TRBJ2-7,TRBV5-1,.,.,CASSLPGLYEQYF,TGCGCCAGCAGCCTGCCGGGTTTATACGAGCAGTACTTC
TRBJ2-2,TRBV7-8,few,TRBD2,CASSLSGEGPNTGELFF,TGTGCCAGCAGCTTAAGCGGGGAGGGGCCGAACACCGGGGAGCTGTTTTTT
TRBJ2-3,TRBV7-3,.,.,CASSFGSGYTDTQYF,TGTGCCAGCAGCTTTGGTAGCGGCTACACAGATACGCAGTATTTT
TRBJ2-7,TRBV5-1,.,TRBD2,CASSDLAGGPTYEQYF,TGCGCCAGCAGCGACCTAGCGGGGGGACCTACCTACGAGCAGTACTTC
TRBJ1-5,TRBV7-6,.,.,CASSLQPGNQPQHF,TGTGCCAGCTCCCTGCAGCCGGGGAATCAGCCCCAGCATTTT
TRBJ1-4,TRBV20-1,many,.,CSASPATGLNEKLFF,TGCAGTGCTAGCCCGGCCACAGGACTTAATGAAAAACTGTTTTTT
TRBJ2-3,TRBV23-1,.,TRBD1,CASSQGDRERDTQYF,TGCGCCAGCAGTCAAGGGGACAGGGAAAGAGATACGCAGTATTTT
TRBJ1-5,TRBV12-3/TRBV12-4,few,.,CASSQGRTQHF,TGTGCCAGCAGCCAGGGCCGGACCCAGCATTTT
TRBJ1-4,TRBV30,.,.,CAWSVGDSNEKLFF,TGTGCCTGGAGTGTGGGGGACTCGAATGAAAAACTGTTTTTT
TRBJ1-5,TRBV12-3/TRBV12-4,.,.,CASSLARGRQPQHF,TGTGCCAGCAGTTTGGCCCGGGGAAGGCAGCCCCAGCATTTT
TRBJ1-3,TRBV7-2,few,.,CASSRNYGNTIYF,TGTGCCAGCAGCCGGAACTATGGAAACACCATATATTTT
TRBJ1-1,TRBV5-1,.,.,CASRGAGEPEAFF,TGCGCCAGCAGGGGCGCAGGGGAACCTGAAGCTTTCTTT
TRBJ2-7,TRBV6-5,.,TRBD1,CASSYSVGTGPQYF,TGTGCCAGCAGTTACTCAGTCGGGACAGGACCGCAGTACTTC
TRBJ2-1,TRBV20-1,.,.,CSARDRGDEQFF,TGCAGTGCTAGAGATCGTGGCGATGAGCAGTTCTTC
TRBJ2-5,TRBV2,few,TRBD1,CASSELTRGLPQYF,TGTGCCAGCAGTGAGCTTACCAGGGGGCTGCCCCAGTACTTC
TRBJ1-2,TRBV7-2,.,.,CASSRDRLKGYTF,TGTGCCAGCAGCAGAGACAGGCTTAAGGGCTACACCTTC
TRBJ2-5,TRBV20-1,.,.,CSARPGVSQETQYF,TGCAGTGCTAGACCCGGGGTCTCCCAAGAGACCCAGTACTTC
TRBJ1-3,TRBV7-9,.,TRBD1,CASSSLGGASGNTIYF,TGTGCCAGCAGCTCCCTAGGGGGCGCCTCTGGAAACACCATATATTTT
TRBJ2-5,TRBV10-2,.,TRBD1,CASSGQGPETQYF,TGCGCCAGCAGTGGACAGGGTCCGGAGACCCAGTACTTC